This T cell receptor (beta chain) is from a study of cytotoxic CD8 clonotypes in ibrutinib-treated CLL. Overall study: Approximately ten relapsed/refractory, some 14 treatment-naive; 17 IGHV unmutated.

Per germline, CDR1 MDHEN and CDR2 SYDVKM. The CDR3 sequence is 15 residues long. V trimming: 6 bases; J trimming: 6 bases; junction bases outside the gene matches: 7. Comment on this clone: Its cognate antigen is unknown.

The data were produced by immunoSEQ multiplex PCR, yet TCRdb's version contains in-frame clones alone and is incomplete. Among around 160,000 clones listed, roughly four fifths were seen once. Points from the study as a whole: Clonality was higher at baseline than in age-matched healthy donors and tracked circulating CD8+ T-cell counts.

This sequence originates from a human donor with chronic lymphocytic leukemia. The chain has TRBV28 and TRBJ2-1, with 11 nucleotides matching TRBD2. Sample: PBMCs, taken after 12 months of ibrutinib treatment. CDR3 nucleotide sequence: TGTGCCAGCAGCTCACTAGCGGGAGCATCCAATGAGCAGTTCTTC. Residues: CASSSLAGASNEQFF.